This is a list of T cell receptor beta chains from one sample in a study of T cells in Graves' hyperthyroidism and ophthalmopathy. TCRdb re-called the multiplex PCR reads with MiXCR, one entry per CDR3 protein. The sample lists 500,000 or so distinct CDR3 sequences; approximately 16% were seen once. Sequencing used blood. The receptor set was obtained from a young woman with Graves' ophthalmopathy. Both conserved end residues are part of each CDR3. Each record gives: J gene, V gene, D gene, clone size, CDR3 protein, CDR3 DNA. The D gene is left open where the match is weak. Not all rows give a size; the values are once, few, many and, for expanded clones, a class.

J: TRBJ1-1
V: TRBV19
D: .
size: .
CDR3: CASSAGDMNTEAFF
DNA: TGTGCCAGTAGTGCGGGGGACATGAACACTGAAGCTTTCTTT

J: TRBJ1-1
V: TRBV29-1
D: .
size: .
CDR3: CSVVGEGVEDFF
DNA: TGCAGCGTTGTTGGGGAGGGGGTTGAGGACTTCTTT

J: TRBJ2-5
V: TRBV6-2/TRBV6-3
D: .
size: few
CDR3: CASRDWFQETQYF
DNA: TGTGCCAGCCGGGACTGGTTCCAAGAGACCCAGTACTTC

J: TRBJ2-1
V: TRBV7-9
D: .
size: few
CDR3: CASSLKTAGGSYNEQFF
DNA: TGTGCCAGCAGCTTAAAGACTGCCGGTGGGTCCTACAATGAGCAGTTCTTC

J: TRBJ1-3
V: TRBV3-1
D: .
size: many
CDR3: CASSTAGGSGNTIYF
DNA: TGTGCCAGCAGTACGGCCGGAGGGTCTGGAAACACCATATATTTT

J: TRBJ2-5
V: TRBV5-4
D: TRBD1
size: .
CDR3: CASSFIQGAGETQYF
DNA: TGTGCCAGCAGCTTTATCCAGGGGGCAGGGGAGACCCAGTACTTC

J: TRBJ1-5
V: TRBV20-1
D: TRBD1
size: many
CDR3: CSARERQGNQPQHF
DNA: TGCAGTGCTAGAGAAAGACAGGGGAATCAGCCCCAGCATTTT

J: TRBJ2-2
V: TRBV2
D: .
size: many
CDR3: CATCQDMGTGELFF
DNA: TGTGCCACCTGTCAGGATATGGGGACCGGGGAGCTGTTTTTT

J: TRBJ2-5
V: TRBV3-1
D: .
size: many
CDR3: CASSQDRQAQETQYF
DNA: TGTGCCAGCAGCCAAGACCGACAGGCTCAAGAGACCCAGTACTTC

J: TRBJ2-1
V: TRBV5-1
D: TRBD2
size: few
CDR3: CASSLVLAGGEEQFF
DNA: TGCGCCAGCAGCTTGGTGCTAGCGGGAGGAGAAGAGCAGTTCTTC

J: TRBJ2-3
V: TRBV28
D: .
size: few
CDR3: CASSFGRGRTDTQYF
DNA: TGTGCCAGCAGTTTTGGGAGGGGGAGGACAGATACGCAGTATTTT